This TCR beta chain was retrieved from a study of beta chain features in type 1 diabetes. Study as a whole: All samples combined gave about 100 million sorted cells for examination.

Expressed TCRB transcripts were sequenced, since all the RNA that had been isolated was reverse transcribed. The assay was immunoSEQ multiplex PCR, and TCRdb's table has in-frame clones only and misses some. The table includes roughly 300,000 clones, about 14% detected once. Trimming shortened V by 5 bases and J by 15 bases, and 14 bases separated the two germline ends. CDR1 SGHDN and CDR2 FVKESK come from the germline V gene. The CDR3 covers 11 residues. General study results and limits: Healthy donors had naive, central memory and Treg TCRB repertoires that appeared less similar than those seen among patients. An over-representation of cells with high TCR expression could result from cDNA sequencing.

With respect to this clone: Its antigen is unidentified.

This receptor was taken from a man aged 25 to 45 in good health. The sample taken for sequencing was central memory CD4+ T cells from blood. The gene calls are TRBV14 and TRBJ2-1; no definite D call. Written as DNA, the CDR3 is TGTGCCAGCAGCTGGTCTACGGACCTGTTCTTC. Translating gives CASSWSTDLFF.